The table lists the clone carrying this T cell receptor beta chain with a few counts. Its antigen is currently unknown. These data originate in a study of T-cell reconstitution after alpha-beta-depleted transplantation in children. For TCRbeta, the library was prepared with unique molecular identifiers. TCRdb re-derived calls from the PCR reads in MiXCR, one entry per CDR3 protein. The sample comprises a few hundred thousand distinct CDR3 sequences, roughly 15% of which are singletons, and around 30% rests with the top ten. This CDR3 comprises 12 residues. The V gene's germline CDR1 is SGHRS and CDR2 YFSETQ. With V trimmed by 3 bases and J by 9 bases, 3 bases remained unmatched. Points from the study as a whole: Reported findings indicate that, about two months after transplant, alpha-beta T cells came from several hundred expanded clones, which were derived from non-depleted graft cells. It was newly produced T cells that mostly accounted for T-cell counts and diversity one year after transplant.

The chain combines TRBV5-1 with TRBJ2-1; 7 nucleotides match TRBD2. The material sequenced was PBMCs, mostly from graft donor cells, taken 360 days after TCRalphabeta/CD19-depleted stem cell transplant. This sequence was found in a boy in the first two years of life who had a stem cell transplant for Wiskott-Aldrich syndrome, so the T cells may come from the graft donor. The chain's CDR3 is CASSSLAGEQFF. The CDR3, as DNA: TGCGCCAGCAGCTCCTTAGCGGGTGAGCAGTTCTTC.